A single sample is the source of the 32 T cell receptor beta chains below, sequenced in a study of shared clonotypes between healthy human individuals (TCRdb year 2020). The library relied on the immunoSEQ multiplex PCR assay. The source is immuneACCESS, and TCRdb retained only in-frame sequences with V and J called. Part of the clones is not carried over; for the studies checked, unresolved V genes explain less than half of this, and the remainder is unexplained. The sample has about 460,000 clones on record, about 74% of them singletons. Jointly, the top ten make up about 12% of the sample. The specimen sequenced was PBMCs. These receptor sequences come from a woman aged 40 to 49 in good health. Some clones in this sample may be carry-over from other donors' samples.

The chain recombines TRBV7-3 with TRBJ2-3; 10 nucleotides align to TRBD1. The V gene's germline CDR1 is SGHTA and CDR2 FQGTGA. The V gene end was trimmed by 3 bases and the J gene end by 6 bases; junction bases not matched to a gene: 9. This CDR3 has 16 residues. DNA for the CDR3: TGTGCCAGCAGCTTTTCGGGACAGGGGTATGGCGATACGCAGTATTTT. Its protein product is CASSFSGQGYGDTQYF.

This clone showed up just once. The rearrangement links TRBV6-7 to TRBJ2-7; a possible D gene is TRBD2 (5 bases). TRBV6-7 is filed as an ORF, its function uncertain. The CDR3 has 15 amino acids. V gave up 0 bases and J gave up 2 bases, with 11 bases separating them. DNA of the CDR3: TGTGCCAGCAGTTACTCGGAGCGGCGGACCTACGAGCAGTACTTC. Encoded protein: CASSYSERRTYEQYF.

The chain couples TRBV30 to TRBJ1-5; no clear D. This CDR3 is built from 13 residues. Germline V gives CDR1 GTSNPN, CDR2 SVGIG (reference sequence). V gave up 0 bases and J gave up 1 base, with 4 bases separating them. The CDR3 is CAWSVSSNQPQHF. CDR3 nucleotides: TGTGCCTGGAGTGTCAGCAGCAATCAGCCCCAGCATTTT.

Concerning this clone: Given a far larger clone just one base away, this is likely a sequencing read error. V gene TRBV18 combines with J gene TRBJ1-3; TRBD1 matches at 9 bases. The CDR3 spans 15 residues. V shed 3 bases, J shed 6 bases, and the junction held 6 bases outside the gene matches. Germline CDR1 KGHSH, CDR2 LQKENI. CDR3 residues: CASSPSRQGENTIYF. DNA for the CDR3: TGTGCCAGCTCACCTTCCCGACAGGGGGAAAACACCATATATTTT.

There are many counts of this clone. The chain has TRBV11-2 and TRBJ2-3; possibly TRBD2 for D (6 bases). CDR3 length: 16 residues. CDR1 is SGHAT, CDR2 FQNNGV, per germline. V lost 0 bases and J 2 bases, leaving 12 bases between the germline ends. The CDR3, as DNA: TGTGCCAGCAGCTTAGATCTAGGCGGGGCCACAGATACGCAGTATTTT. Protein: CASSLDLGGATDTQYF. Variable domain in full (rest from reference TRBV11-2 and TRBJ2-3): EAGVAQSPRYKIIEKRQSVAFWCNPISGHATLYWYQQILGQGPKLLIQFQNNGVVDDSQLPKDRFSAERLKGVDSTLKIQPAKLEDSAVYLCASSLDLGGATDTQYFGPGTRLTVL.

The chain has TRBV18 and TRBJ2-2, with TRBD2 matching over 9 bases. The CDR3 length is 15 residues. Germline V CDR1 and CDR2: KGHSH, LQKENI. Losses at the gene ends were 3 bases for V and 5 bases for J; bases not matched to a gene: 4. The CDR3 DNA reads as TGTGCCAGCTCACCCGGACTAGCGAGGACCGGGGAGCTGTTTTTT. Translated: CASSPGLARTGELFF.

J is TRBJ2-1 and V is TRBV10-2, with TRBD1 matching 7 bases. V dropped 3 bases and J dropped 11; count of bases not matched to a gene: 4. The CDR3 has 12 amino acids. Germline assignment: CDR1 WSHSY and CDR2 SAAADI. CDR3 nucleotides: TGCGCCAGCAGTGACACAGGGGTTCAGCAGTTCTTC. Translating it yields CASSDTGVQQFF.

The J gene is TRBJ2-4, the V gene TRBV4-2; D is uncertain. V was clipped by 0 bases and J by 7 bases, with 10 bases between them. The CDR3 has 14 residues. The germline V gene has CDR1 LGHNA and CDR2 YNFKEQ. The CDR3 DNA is TGTGCCAGCAGCCAAGATTCCGGGTTTAACATTCAGTACTTC. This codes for CASSQDSGFNIQYF.

The CDR3 loop reads CSVEQGTDTQYF. CDR3 nucleotides: TGCAGCGTTGAACAGGGCACAGATACGCAGTATTTT. The gene calls are TRBV29-1 and TRBJ2-3; D unclear. The CDR3 length is 12 residues. Germline V lookup: CDR1 SQVTM, CDR2 ANQGSEA. Trimming took 2 bases from V and 1 from J, leaving 4 bases between them.

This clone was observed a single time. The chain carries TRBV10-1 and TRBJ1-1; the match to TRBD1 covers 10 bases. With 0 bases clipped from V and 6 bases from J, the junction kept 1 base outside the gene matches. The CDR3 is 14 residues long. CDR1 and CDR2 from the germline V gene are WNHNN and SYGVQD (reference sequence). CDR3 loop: CASSESGTGAEAFF. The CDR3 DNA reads TGCGCCAGCAGTGAGTCCGGGACAGGGGCTGAAGCTTTCTTT.

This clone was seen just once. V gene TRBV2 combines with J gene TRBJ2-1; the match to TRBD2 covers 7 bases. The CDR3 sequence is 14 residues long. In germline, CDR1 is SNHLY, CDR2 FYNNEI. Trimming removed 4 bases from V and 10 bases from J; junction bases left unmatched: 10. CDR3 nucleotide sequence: TGTGCCAGCAGTGTTAATCGGGAGGCAGGCGAGCAGTTCTTC. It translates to CASSVNREAGEQFF.

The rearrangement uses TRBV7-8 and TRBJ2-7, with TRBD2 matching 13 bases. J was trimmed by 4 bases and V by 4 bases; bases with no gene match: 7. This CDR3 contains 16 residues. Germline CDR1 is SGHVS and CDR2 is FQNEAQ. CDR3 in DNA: TGTGCCAGCAGCTCCCAACTAGCGGGAGGGCGATACGAGCAGTACTTC. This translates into CASSSQLAGGRYEQYF.

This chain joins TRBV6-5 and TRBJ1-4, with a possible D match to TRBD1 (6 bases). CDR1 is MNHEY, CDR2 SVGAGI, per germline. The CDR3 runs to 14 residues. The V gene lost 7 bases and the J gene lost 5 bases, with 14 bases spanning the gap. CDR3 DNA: TGTGCCAGCACCTCCGTGACAGGAAATGAAAAACTGTTTTTT. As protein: CASTSVTGNEKLFF.

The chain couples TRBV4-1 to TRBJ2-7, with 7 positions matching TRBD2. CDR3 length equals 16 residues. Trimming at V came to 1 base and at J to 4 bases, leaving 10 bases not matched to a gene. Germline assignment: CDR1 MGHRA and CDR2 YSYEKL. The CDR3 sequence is CASSQVAGGSSYEQYF. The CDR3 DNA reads TGCGCCAGCAGCCAAGTGGCCGGCGGGAGCTCTTACGAGCAGTACTTC.

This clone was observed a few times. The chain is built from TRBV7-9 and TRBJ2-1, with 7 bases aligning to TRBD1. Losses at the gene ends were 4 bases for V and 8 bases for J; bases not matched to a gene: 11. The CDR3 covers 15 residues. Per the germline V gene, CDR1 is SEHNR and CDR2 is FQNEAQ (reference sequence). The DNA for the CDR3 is TGTGCCAGCAGCTCCGACAGGGTGTTTAACGATGAGCAGTTCTTC. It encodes CASSSDRVFNDEQFF.

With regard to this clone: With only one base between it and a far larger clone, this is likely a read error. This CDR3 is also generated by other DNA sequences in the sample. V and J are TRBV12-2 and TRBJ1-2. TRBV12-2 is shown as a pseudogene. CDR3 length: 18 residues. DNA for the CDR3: TGTGCAAGTCGCTTAGTGCTGGAAAGCGGAACCGCCAACTATGGCTACACCTTC. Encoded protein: CASRLVLESGTANYGYTF.

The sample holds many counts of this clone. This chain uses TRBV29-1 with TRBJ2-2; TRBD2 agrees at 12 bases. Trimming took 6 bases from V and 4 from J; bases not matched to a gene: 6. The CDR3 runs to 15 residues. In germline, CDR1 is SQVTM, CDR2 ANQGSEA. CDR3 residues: CSVATSGRGTGELFF. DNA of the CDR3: TGCAGCGTAGCGACTAGCGGGAGAGGCACCGGGGAGCTGTTTTTT.

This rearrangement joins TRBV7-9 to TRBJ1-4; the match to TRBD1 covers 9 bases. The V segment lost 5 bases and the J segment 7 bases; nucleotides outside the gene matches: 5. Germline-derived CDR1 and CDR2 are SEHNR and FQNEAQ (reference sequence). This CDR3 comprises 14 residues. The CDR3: CASSVQGAGEKLFF. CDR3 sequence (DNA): TGTGCCAGCAGCGTACAGGGGGCGGGTGAAAAACTGTTTTTT.

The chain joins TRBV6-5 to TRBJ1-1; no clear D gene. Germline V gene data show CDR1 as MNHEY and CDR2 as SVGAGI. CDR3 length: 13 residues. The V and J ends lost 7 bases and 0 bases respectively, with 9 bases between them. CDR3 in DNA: TGTGCCAGCAAGCCACACATGAACACTGAAGCTTTCTTT. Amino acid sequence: CASKPHMNTEAFF.

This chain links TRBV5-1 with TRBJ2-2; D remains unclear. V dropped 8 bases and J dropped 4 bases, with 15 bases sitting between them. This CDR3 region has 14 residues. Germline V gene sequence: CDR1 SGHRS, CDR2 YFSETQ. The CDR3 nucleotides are TGCGCCAGTACCTACGTGGGTTCCACCGGGGAGCTGTTTTTT. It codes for CASTYVGSTGELFF.

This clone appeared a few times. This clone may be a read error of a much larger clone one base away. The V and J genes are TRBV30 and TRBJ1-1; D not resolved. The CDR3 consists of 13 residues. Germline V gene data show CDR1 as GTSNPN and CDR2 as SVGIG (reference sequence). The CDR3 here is CDWSVVLGTEAFF. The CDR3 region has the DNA TGTGACTGGAGTGTAGTACTAGGAACTGAAGCTTTCTTT.

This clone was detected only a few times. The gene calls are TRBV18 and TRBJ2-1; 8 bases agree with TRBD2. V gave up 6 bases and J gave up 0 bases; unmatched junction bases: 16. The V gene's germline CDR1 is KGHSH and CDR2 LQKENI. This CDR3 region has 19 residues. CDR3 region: CASSSSGAGGVLSYNEQFF. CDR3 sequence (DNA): TGTGCCAGCTCCTCCTCAGGGGCGGGAGGCGTCCTCTCCTACAATGAGCAGTTCTTC.

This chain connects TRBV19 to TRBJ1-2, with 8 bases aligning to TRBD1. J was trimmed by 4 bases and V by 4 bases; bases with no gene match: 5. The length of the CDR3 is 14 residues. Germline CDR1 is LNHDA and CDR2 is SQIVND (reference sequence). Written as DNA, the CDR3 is TGTGCCAGTAGTACCAGGGGGCGCGGCTATGGCTACACCTTC. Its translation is CASSTRGRGYGYTF.

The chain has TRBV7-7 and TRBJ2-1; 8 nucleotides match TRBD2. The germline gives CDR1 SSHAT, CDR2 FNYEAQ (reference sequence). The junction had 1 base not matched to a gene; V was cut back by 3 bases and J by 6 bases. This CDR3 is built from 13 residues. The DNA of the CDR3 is TGTGCCAGCAGCTTTGGACTAGCCAATGAGCAGTTCTTC. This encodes CASSFGLANEQFF.

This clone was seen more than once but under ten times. DNA of the CDR3: TGTGCCAGCAGATCCTGGGAAAGAGCCGGGGAGCTGTTTTTT. This codes for CASRSWERAGELFF. The V and J genes are TRBV27 and TRBJ2-2; D is undetermined. Germline assignment: CDR1 MNHEY and CDR2 SMNVEV (reference sequence). This CDR3 is built from 14 residues. V lost 6 bases, J lost 6 bases, and 14 bases lay in between.

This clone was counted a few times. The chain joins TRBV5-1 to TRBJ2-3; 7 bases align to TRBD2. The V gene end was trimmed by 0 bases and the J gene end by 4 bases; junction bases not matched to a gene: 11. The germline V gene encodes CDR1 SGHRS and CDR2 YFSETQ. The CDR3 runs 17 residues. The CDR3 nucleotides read TGCGCCAGCAGCTTGGGCGTTTTGGCGGGAGTTGCAGATACGCAGTATTTT. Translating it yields CASSLGVLAGVADTQYF.

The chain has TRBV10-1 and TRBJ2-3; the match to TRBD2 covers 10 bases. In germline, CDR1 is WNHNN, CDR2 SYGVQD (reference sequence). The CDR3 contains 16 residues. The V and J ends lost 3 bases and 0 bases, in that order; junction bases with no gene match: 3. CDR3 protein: CASSEAGGPSTDTQYF. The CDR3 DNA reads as TGCGCCAGCAGTGAAGCGGGAGGGCCTAGCACAGATACGCAGTATTTT.

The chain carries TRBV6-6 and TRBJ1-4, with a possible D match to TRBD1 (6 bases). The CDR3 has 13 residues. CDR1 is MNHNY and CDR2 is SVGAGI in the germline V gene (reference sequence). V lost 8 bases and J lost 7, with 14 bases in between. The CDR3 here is CASQQGGFEKLFF. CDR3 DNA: TGTGCCAGCCAACAGGGTGGGTTTGAAAAACTGTTTTTT.

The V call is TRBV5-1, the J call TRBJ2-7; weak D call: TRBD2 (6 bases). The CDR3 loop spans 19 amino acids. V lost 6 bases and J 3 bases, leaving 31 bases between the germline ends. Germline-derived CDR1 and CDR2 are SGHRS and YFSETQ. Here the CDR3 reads CASNGGVRTRSSWLYEQYF. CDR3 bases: TGCGCCAGCAACGGCGGGGTACGCACCAGGAGTAGTTGGCTCTACGAGCAGTACTTC.

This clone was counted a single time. The CDR3 reads CASSVAGKETQYF. CDR3 sequence (DNA): TGTGCCAGCAGCGTAGCTGGGAAAGAGACCCAGTACTTC. The V gene is TRBV9, the J gene TRBJ2-5; no clear D gene. V was trimmed by 0 bases and J by 3 bases, leaving 6 bases between them. Germline assignment: CDR1 SGDLS and CDR2 YYNGEE. CDR3 length equals 13 residues.

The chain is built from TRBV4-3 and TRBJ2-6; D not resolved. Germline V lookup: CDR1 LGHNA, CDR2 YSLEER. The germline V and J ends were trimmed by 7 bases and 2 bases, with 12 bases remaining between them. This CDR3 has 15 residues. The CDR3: CASTRGVAGANVLTF. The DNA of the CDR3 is TGCGCCAGCACCCGAGGAGTAGCTGGGGCCAACGTCCTGACTTTC.

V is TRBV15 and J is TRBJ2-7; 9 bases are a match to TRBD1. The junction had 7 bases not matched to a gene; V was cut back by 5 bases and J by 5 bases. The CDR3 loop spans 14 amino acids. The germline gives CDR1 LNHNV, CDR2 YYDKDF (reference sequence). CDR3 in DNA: TGTGCCACCAGCCCCGGGACAGGGTCCCACGAGCAGTACTTC. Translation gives CATSPGTGSHEQYF.